A single T cell receptor (beta chain) is shown here with its context. The sample belongs to a study of cytomegalovirus exposure and HLA in healthy donors. This CDR3 region has 13 residues. Trimming cost V 6 bases and J 8 bases, with 14 bases left between them. Germline values: CDR1 SEHNR, CDR2 FQNEAQ (reference sequence). The PCR ran on 60 Vbeta and 13 Jbeta primers. The protocol was immunoSEQ multiplex PCR, while the TCRdb copy is restricted to in-frame clones and leaves out a portion. The profile shows more than 85,000 clones, approximately 70% of them singletons. This chain links TRBV7-9 with TRBJ2-1, with a weak D call TRBD1 (6 bases). What was sequenced was PBMCs. The sequence derives from a woman under 30 in good health and CMV-seropositive. CDR3 residues: CASRPTGHDEQFF. For the CDR3, the DNA is TGTGCCAGCAGACCCACAGGGCATGATGAGCAGTTCTTC.